This T cell receptor (beta chain) was found in a study of metastatic and nonmetastatic thyroid tumors. All patients were treatment-naive before thyroid surgery. Study-wide results and limits: Significantly greater TCR beta diversity was reportedly found in malignant thyroid tumors than in benign nodules (in blood and tumor).

Per the original methods: Building a distant-metastasis classifier for papillary thyroid cancer drew on CDR3 differences across clinicopathological groups. MiXCR reprocessed the PCR reads for TCRdb. TCRdb's processing, not the study's, gives the V and J calls here. The sample shows around 19,000 clones, nearly 25% of them seen only once. Per the germline V gene, CDR1 is SGHTA and CDR2 is FQGNSA. The length of the CDR3 is 14 residues. The germline V and J ends were trimmed by 5 bases and 5 bases, with 15 bases remaining between them. A word on this clone: Antigen specificity is unknown.

The sequenced sample was tumor tissue. This rearrangement joins TRBV7-2 to TRBJ2-5, with no clear D. The TCR was taken from a female donor with papillary thyroid cancer or a benign thyroid nodule (not recorded which). Some clones in this sample may be carry-over from other donors' samples. CDR3: CASSPLGGGETQYF. The CDR3 DNA is TGTGCCAGCAGCCCATTGGGTGGTGGGGAGACCCAGTACTTC.